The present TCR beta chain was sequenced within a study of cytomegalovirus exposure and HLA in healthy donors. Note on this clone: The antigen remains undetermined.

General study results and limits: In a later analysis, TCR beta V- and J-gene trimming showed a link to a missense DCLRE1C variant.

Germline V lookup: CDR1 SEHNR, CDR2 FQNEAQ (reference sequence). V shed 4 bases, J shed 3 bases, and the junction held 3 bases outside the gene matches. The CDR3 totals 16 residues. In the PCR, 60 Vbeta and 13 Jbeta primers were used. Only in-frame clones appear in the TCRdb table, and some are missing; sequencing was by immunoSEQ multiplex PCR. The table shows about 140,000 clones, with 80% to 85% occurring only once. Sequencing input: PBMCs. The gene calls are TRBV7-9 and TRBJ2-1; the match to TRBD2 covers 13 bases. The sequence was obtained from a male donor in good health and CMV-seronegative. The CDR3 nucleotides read TGTGCCAGCAGCTCGGGACTAGCGGGAAACTACAATGAGCAGTTCTTC. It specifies CASSSGLAGNYNEQFF.